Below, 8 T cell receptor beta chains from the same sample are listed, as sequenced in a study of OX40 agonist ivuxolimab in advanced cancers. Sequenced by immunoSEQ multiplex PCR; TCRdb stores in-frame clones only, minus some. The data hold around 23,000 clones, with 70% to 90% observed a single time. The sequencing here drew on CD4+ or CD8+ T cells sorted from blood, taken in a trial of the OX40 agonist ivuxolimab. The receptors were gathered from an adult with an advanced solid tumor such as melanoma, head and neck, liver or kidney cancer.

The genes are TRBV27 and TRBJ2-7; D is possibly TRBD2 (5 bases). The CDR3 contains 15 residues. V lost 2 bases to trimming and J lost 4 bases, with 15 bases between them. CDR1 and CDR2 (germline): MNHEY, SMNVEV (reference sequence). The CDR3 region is CASSLSRAPGYEQYF. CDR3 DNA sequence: TGTGCCAGCAGTTTAAGTCGAGCACCGGGATACGAGCAGTACTTC.

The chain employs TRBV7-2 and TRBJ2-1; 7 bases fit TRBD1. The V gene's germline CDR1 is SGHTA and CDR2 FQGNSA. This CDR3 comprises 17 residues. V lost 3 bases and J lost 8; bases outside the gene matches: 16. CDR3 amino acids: CASSFRPRGTVIHEQFF. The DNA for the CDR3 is TGTGCCAGCAGCTTTCGCCCTAGGGGGACAGTCATCCATGAGCAGTTCTTC.

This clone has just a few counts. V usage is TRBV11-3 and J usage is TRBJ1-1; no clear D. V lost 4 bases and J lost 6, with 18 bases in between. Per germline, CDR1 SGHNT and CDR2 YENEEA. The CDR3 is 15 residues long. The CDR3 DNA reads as TGTGCCAGCAGCTCCTCCCCCGACGACGCGGCTGAAGCTTTCTTT. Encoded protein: CASSSSPDDAAEAFF.

CDR3 DNA sequence: TGTGCCAGCAGTTACTGGCCGAGTGAAAAACTGTTTTTT. Encoded protein: CASSYWPSEKLFF. V and J are TRBV6-5 and TRBJ1-4; no clear D gene. The CDR3 sequence is 13 residues long. Deletions cut 1 base from V and 7 bases from J, with 7 bases between. CDR1 MNHEY and CDR2 SVGAGI come from the germline V gene.

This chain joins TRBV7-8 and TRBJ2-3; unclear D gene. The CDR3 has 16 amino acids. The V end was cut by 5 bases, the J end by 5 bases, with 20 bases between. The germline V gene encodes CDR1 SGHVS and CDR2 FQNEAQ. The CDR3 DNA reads TGTGCCAGCAGCCCCCTCAAAGACGCCTCGGGAGATACGCAGTATTTT. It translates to CASSPLKDASGDTQYF.

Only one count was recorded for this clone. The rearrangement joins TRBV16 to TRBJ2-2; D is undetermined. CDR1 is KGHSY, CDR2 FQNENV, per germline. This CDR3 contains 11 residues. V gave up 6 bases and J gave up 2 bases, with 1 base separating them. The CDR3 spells CASSNTGELFF. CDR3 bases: TGTGCCAGCAGTAACACCGGGGAGCTGTTTTTT.

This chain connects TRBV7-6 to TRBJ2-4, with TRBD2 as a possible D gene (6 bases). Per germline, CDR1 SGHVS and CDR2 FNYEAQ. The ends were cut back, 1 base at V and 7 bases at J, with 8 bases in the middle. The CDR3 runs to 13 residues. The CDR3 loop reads CASSLGLGNIQYF. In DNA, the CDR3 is TGTGCCAGCAGCTTAGGACTAGGGAACATTCAGTACTTC.

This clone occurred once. CDR3 residues: CSVGLPYGYTF. The CDR3 DNA is TGCAGCGTCGGACTACCGTATGGCTACACCTTC. The J gene is TRBJ1-2, the V gene TRBV29-1; D is unresolved. The CDR3 has 11 residues. Per germline, CDR1 SQVTM and CDR2 ANQGSEA. V was trimmed by 6 bases and J by 5 bases, leaving 10 bases between them.